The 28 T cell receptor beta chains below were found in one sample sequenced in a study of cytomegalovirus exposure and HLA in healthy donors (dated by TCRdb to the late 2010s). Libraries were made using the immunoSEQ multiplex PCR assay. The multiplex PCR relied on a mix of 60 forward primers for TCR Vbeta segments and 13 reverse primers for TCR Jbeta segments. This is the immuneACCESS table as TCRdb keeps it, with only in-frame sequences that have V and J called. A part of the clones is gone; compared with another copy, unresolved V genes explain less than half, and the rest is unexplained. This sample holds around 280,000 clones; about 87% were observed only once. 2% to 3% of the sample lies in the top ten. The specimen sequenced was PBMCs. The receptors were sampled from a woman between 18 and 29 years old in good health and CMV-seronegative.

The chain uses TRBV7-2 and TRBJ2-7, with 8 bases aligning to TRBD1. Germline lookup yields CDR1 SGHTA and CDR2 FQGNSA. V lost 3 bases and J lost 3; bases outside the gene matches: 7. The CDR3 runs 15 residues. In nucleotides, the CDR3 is TGTGCCAGCAGCTTCGGGCAGGGGGCCTACTACGAGCAGTACTTC. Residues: CASSFGQGAYYEQYF. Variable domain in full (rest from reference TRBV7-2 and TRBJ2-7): GAGVSQSPSNKVTEKGKDVELRCDPISGHTALYWYRQSLGQGLEFLIYFQGNSAPDKSGLPSDRFSAERTGGSVSTLTIQRTQQEDSAVYLCASSFGQGAYYEQYFGPGTRLTVT.

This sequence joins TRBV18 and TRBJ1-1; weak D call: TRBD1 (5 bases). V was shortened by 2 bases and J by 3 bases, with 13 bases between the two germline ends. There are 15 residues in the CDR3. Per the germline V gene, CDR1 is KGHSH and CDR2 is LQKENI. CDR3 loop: CASSPLTGGDTEAFF. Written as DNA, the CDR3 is TGTGCCAGCTCACCATTGACTGGAGGGGACACTGAAGCTTTCTTT.

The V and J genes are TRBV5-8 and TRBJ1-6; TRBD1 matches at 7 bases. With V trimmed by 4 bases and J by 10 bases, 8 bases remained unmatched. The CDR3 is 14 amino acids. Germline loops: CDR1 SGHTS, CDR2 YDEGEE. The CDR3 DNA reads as TGTGCCAGCAGCCCGGGACAGCGAATGTCACCCCTCCACTTT. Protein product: CASSPGQRMSPLHF.

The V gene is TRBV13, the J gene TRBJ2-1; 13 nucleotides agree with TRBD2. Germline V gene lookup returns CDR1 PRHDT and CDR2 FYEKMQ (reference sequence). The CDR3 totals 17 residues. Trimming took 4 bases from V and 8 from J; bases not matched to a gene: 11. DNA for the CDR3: TGTGCCAGCAGCTCCTATGGGACTAGCGGGGAGACCGATGAGCAGTTCTTC. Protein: CASSSYGTSGETDEQFF.

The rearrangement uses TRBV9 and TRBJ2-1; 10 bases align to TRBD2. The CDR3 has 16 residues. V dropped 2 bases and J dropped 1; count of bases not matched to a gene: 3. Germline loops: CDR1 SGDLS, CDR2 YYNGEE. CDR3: CASSVSGGQSYNEQFF. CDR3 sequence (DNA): TGTGCCAGCAGCGTTAGCGGGGGGCAGTCCTACAATGAGCAGTTCTTC.

The CDR3 reads CASSPGGSSSYNEQFF. The CDR3 nucleotides read TGTGCCAGCAGCCCGGGGGGCAGTAGCTCCTACAATGAGCAGTTCTTC. The chain uses TRBV7-3 and TRBJ2-1, with D maybe TRBD2 (7 bases). The germline V and J ends were trimmed by 5 bases and 0 bases, with 14 bases remaining between them. Germline lookup yields CDR1 SGHTA and CDR2 FQGTGA. This CDR3 is built from 16 residues.

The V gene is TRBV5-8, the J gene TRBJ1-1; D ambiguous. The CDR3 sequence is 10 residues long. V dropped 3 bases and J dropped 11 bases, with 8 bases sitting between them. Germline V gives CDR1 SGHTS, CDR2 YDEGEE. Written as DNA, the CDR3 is TGTGCCAGCAGCTCGGTTGATGCTTTCTTT. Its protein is CASSSVDAFF.

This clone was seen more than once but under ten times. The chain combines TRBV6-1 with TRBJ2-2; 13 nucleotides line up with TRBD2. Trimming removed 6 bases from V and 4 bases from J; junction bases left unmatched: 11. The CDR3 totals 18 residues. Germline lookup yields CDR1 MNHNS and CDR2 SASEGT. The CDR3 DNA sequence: TGTGCCAGCAGCGAAACTAGCGGGGGGGCCGGGAGCACCGGGGAGCTGTTTTTT. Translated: CASSETSGGAGSTGELFF.

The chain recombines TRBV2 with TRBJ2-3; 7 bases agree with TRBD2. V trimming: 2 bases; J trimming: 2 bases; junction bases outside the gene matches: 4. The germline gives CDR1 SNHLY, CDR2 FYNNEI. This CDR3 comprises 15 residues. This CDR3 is CASSEQRGDTDTQYF. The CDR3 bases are TGTGCCAGCAGTGAACAACGGGGGGACACAGATACGCAGTATTTT.

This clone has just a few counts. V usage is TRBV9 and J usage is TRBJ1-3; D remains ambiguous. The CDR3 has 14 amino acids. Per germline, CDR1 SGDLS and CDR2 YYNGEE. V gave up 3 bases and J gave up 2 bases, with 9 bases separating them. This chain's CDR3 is CASSEWGAGNTIYF. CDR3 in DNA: TGTGCCAGCAGCGAATGGGGAGCTGGAAACACCATATATTTT.

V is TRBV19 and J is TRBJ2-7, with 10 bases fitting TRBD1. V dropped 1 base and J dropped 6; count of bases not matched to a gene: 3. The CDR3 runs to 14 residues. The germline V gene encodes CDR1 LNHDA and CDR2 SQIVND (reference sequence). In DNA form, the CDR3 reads TGTGCCAGTAGTATAGGACAGGGGGCGTTCGAGCAGTACTTC. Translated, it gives CASSIGQGAFEQYF.

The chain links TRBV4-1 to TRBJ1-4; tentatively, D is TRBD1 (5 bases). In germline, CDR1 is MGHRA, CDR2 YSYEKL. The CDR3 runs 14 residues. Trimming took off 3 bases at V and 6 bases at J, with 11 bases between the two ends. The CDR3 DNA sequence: TGCGCCAGCAGCCAGGGGAAGACAGATGAAAAACTGTTTTTT. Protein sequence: CASSQGKTDEKLFF.

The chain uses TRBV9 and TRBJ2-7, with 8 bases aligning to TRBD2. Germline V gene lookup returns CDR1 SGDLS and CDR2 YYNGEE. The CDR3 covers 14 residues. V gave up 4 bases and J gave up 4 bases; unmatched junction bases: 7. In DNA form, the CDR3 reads TGTGCCAGCAGCCCTGTCGGGGGGGGGTACGAGCAGTACTTC. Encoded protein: CASSPVGGGYEQYF.

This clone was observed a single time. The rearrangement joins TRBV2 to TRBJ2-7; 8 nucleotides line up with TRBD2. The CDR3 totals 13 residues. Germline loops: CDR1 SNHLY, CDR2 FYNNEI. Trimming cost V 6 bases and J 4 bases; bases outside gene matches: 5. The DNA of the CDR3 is TGTGCCAGCAGGGGACTAGGCGTGTACGAGCAGTACTTC. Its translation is CASRGLGVYEQYF. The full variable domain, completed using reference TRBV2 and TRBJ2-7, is EPEVTQTPSHQVTQMGQEVILRCVPISNHLYFYWYRQILGQKVEFLVSFYNNEISEKSEIFDDQFSVERPDGSNFTLKIRSTKLEDSAMYFCASRGLGVYEQYFGPGTRLTVT.

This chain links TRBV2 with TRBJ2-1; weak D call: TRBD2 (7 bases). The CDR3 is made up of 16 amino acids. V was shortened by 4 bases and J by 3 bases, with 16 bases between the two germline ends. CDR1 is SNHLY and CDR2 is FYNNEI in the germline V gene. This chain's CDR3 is CASSVGRGTIYNEQFF. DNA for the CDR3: TGTGCCAGCAGTGTGGGGCGGGGGACAATCTACAATGAGCAGTTCTTC.

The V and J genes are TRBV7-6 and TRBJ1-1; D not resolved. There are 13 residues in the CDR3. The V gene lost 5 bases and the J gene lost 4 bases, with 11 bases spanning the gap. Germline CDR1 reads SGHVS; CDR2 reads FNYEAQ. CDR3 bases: TGTGCCAGCAGCCCCACAGAGAGCACTGAAGCTTTCTTT. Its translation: CASSPTESTEAFF.

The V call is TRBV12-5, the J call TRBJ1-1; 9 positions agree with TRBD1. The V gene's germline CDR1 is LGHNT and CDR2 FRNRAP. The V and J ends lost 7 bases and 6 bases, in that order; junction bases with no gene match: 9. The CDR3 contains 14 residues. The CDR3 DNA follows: TGTGCTAGTGAAGCCGGGACAGGGTTCCCTGAAGCTTTCTTT. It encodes CASEAGTGFPEAFF.

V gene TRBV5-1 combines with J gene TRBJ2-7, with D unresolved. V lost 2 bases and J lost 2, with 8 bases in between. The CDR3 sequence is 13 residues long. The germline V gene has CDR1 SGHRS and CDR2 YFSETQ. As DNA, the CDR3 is TGCGCCAGCAGCTTAGACATTCCCTACGAGCAGTACTTC. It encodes CASSLDIPYEQYF.

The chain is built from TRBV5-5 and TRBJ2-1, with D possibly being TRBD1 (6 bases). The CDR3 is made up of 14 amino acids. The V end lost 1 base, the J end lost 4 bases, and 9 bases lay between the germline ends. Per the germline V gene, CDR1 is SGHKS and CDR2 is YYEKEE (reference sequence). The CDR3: CASSLSGAYNEQFF. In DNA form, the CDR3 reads TGTGCCAGCAGCTTGTCAGGGGCGTACAATGAGCAGTTCTTC.

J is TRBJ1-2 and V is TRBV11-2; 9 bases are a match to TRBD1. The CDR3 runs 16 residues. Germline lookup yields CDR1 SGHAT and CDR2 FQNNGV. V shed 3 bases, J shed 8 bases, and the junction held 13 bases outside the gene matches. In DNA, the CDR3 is TGTGCCAGCAGCTTGGAGCCGGGACAGGGCCTTCGGGGCTACACCTTC. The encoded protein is CASSLEPGQGLRGYTF.

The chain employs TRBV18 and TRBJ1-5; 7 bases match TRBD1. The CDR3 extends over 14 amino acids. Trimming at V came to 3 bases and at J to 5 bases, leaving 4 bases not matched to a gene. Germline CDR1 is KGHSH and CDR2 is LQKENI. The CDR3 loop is CASSPQGEDQPQHF. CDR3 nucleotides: TGTGCCAGCTCACCGCAGGGGGAGGATCAGCCCCAGCATTTT.

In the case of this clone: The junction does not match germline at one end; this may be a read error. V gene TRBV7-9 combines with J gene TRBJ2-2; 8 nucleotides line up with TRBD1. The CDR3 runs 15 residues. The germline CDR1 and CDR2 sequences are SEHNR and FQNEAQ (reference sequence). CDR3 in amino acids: CSSRPDRGNTGELFF. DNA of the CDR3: TGTTCCAGCAGACCCGACAGGGGGAACACCGGGGAGCTGTTTTTT.

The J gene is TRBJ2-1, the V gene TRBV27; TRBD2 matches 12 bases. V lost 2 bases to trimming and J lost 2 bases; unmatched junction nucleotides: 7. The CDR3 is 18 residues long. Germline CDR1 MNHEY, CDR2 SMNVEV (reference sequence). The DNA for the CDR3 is TGTGCCAGCAGTTTAGCCGGGACTAGCGGGCGTACCTACAATGAGCAGTTCTTC. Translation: CASSLAGTSGRTYNEQFF.

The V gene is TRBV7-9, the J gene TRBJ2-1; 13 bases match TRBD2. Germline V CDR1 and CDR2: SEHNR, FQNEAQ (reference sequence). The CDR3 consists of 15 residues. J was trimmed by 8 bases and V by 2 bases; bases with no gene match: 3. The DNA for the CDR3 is TGTGCCAGCAGCTTACGGACTAGCGGGGGTTATGAGCAGTTCTTC. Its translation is CASSLRTSGGYEQFF.

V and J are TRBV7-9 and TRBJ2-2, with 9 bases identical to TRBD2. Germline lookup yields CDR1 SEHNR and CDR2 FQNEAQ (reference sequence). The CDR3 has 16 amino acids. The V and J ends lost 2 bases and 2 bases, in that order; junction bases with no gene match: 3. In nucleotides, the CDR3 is TGTGCCAGCAGCTTAAGGGGACTAGCCAACACCGGGGAGCTGTTTTTT. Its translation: CASSLRGLANTGELFF.

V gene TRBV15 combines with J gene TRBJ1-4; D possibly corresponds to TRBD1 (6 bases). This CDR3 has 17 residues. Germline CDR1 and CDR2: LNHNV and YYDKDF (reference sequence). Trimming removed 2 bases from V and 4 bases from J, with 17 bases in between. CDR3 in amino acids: CATSRRGRGLGNEKLFF. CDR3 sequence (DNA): TGTGCCACCAGCAGACGAGGGAGGGGGTTGGGTAATGAAAAACTGTTTTTT.

Here the CDR3 reads CASGESGGFRGYTF. For the CDR3, the DNA is TGCGCCAGTGGTGAGAGTGGAGGGTTTCGGGGCTACACCTTC. The chain links TRBV5-1 to TRBJ1-2; D remains unclear. Trimming took 8 bases from V and 8 from J, leaving 22 bases between them. CDR3 length equals 14 residues. Germline CDR1 is SGHRS and CDR2 is YFSETQ.

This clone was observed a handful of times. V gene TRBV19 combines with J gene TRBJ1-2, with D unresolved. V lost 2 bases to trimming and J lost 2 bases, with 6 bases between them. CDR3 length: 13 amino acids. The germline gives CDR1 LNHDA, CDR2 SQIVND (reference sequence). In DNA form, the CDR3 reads TGTGCCAGTAGTATAATGGGCAACTATGGCTACACCTTC. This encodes CASSIMGNYGYTF.